Listed below are T cell receptor beta chains from one sample, sequenced in a study of cytomegalovirus exposure and HLA in healthy donors. Some clones are missing from TCRdb's copy, which holds only in-frame ones; the method was immunoSEQ multiplex PCR. The sample has approximately 160,000 clones, 75% to 90% seen once. Input material: PBMCs. The receptors shown here come from a woman under 30 in good health and CMV-seronegative. Both conserved end residues are part of each CDR3. The order of the fields is clone size, D gene, J gene, V gene, CDR3 protein, CDR3 DNA. A D gene is named only where the DNA matches it firmly. For some rows the clone size is stated as once, few or many, or as a class when expanded; others skip it.

NA | NA | TRBJ2-1 | TRBV9 | CASSPRGVAYNEQFF | TGTGCCAGCAGCCCCCGGGGAGTAGCCTACAATGAGCAGTTCTTC
NA | NA | TRBJ1-2 | TRBV5-6 | CASSPGGYGYTF | TGTGCCAGCAGCCCCGGTGGCTATGGCTACACCTTC
NA | NA | TRBJ1-2 | TRBV5-1 | CASSLKPNVAGGTYGYTF | TGCGCCAGCAGCTTGAAGCCAAACGTCGCGGGGGGCACCTATGGCTACACCTTC
NA | NA | TRBJ1-2 | TRBV5-1 | CASSLDRLGYGYTF | TGCGCCAGCAGCTTGGACAGGCTGGGGTATGGCTACACCTTC
NA | TRBD1 | TRBJ1-5 | TRBV28 | CASSLLGQGNYQPQHF | TGTGCCAGCAGTTTACTAGGACAGGGGAACTATCAGCCCCAGCATTTT
NA | TRBD2 | TRBJ2-3 | TRBV4-1 | CASSSSGGALSDTQYF | TGCGCCAGCAGCTCTAGCGGGGGGGCTTTGTCAGATACGCAGTATTTT
NA | NA | TRBJ2-7 | TRBV5-1 | CASSLLAGGYEQYF | TGCGCCAGCAGCTTGTTGGCAGGGGGGTACGAGCAGTACTTC
NA | NA | TRBJ2-3 | TRBV7-9 | CASSLVLRGADTQYF | TGTGCCAGCAGCTTGGTTCTCAGGGGAGCAGATACGCAGTATTTT
NA | NA | TRBJ1-4 | TRBV2 | CATQDANEKLFF | TGTGCCACCCAGGATGCTAATGAAAAACTGTTTTTT
few | TRBD2 | TRBJ2-1 | TRBV5-1 | CASSSRTSGHNEQFF | TGCGCCAGCAGCTCCAGGACTAGCGGGCACAATGAGCAGTTCTTC
NA | TRBD1 | TRBJ1-4 | TRBV5-1 | CASRRQGSTNEKLFF | TGCGCCAGCAGGCGACAGGGGTCAACTAATGAAAAACTGTTTTTT
few | NA | TRBJ2-7 | TRBV7-6 | CASSFGQYYEQYF | TGTGCCAGCAGCTTTGGACAGTACTACGAGCAGTACTTC
NA | TRBD1 | TRBJ1-4 | TRBV4-2 | CASSHEIRDRGRRGNEKLFF | TGTGCCAGCAGCCACGAAATCCGGGACAGGGGGCGCAGGGGTAATGAAAAACTGTTTTTT
NA | NA | TRBJ1-2 | TRBV6-1 | CASSEGVTSSGYGYTF | TGTGCCAGCAGTGAAGGTGTAACCTCATCAGGGTACGGCTACACCTTC
NA | TRBD1 | TRBJ1-6 | TRBV6-1 | CASRLPGTGASPLHF | TGTGCCAGCAGGTTACCAGGGACAGGGGCCTCACCCCTCCACTTT
NA | TRBD1 | TRBJ2-2 | TRBV27 | CASSIQGFGELFF | TGTGCCAGCAGCATACAGGGGTTCGGGGAGCTGTTTTTT
NA | NA | TRBJ1-1 | TRBV7-9 | CASSFSGTQNTEAFF | TGTGCCAGCAGCTTCTCCGGGACTCAGAACACTGAAGCTTTCTTT
NA | TRBD2 | TRBJ2-1 | TRBV9 | CASSVGGGSSYNEQFF | TGTGCCAGCAGCGTAGGTGGCGGGAGTTCCTACAATGAGCAGTTCTTC
NA | NA | TRBJ2-7 | TRBV9 | CASSARTGSYEQYF | TGTGCCAGCAGCGCCCGAACAGGGAGCTACGAGCAGTACTTC
NA | TRBD1 | TRBJ1-5 | TRBV5-6 | CASSFGGTGNQPQHF | TGTGCCAGCAGCTTCGGTGGGACAGGGAATCAGCCCCAGCATTTT
NA | NA | TRBJ1-4 | TRBV2 | CASSDGRVREKLFF | TGTGCCAGCAGTGATGGCAGGGTCCGGGAAAAACTGTTTTTT
once | TRBD1 | TRBJ1-2 | TRBV7-3 | CASSLGTGHGYTF | TGTGCCAGCAGCTTAGGGACAGGGCATGGCTACACCTTC
NA | TRBD2 | TRBJ2-7 | TRBV27 | CASSPLAGGFVGEQYF | TGTGCCAGCAGTCCCCTAGCGGGAGGGTTCGTGGGCGAGCAGTACTTC
NA | NA | TRBJ1-1 | TRBV19 | CASRIREGLSDTEAFF | TGTGCCAGTAGAATTAGGGAGGGGCTAAGTGACACTGAAGCTTTCTTT
NA | NA | TRBJ1-4 | TRBV27 | CASRGPPNEKLFF | TGTGCCAGCAGGGGCCCCCCTAATGAAAAACTGTTTTTT
once | TRBD2 | TRBJ2-5 | TRBV9 | CASSITPGGRQETQYF | TGTGCCAGCTCTATTACCCCGGGGGGACGACAAGAGACCCAGTACTTC
NA | NA | TRBJ1-1 | TRBV19 | CASRSPGPGWRTEAFF | TGTGCCAGTAGATCCCCTGGTCCAGGGTGGCGAACTGAAGCTTTCTTT
NA | NA | TRBJ1-3 | TRBV25-1 | CASSESGAQMYGNTIYF | TGTGCCAGCAGTGAGTCAGGGGCCCAGATGTATGGAAACACCATATATTTT
few | TRBD2 | TRBJ2-7 | TRBV11-2 | CASMSLAGGFEQYF | TGTGCCAGCATGAGCCTAGCGGGAGGGTTCGAGCAGTACTTC
NA | TRBD2 | TRBJ2-1 | TRBV6-1 | CATVAGLVSGNEQFF | TGTGCCACCGTAGCGGGACTAGTTTCTGGCAATGAGCAGTTCTTC
NA | NA | TRBJ2-5 | TRBV7-9 | CASSLKGTSEETQYF | TGTGCCAGCAGCTTAAAGGGGACATCGGAAGAGACCCAGTACTTC
NA | TRBD1 | TRBJ1-4 | TRBV5-1 | CASSLDGTGSEKLFF | TGCGCCAGCAGCTTGGACGGGACAGGGAGTGAAAAACTGTTTTTT
few | TRBD1 | TRBJ2-7 | TRBV27 | CASSSPGQVYEQYF | TGTGCCAGCAGTTCCCCGGGACAGGTCTACGAGCAGTACTTC
NA | TRBD1 | TRBJ2-3 | TRBV6-4 | CASSTGGGTDTQYF | TGTGCCAGCTCCACAGGGGGTGGCACAGATACGCAGTATTTT
NA | NA | TRBJ1-1 | TRBV6-5 | CASSPDRTMNTEAFF | TGTGCCAGCAGCCCAGACAGGACGATGAACACTGAAGCTTTCTTT
NA | TRBD1 | TRBJ2-1 | TRBV11-3 | CASSLRTGGGEQFF | TGTGCCAGCAGCCTAAGGACAGGGGGCGGTGAGCAGTTCTTC
once | TRBD1 | TRBJ2-7 | TRBV19 | CASSASQGRGYEQYF | TGTGCCAGTAGTGCCTCACAGGGGAGAGGATACGAGCAGTACTTC
NA | NA | TRBJ2-2 | TRBV5-1 | CASSMGLTRTGELFF | TGCGCCAGCAGCATGGGATTGACGCGGACCGGGGAGCTGTTTTTT
NA | NA | TRBJ1-1 | TRBV7-9 | CASSSPSGVNTEAFF | TGTGCCAGCAGCTCCCCATCAGGGGTGAACACTGAAGCTTTCTTT